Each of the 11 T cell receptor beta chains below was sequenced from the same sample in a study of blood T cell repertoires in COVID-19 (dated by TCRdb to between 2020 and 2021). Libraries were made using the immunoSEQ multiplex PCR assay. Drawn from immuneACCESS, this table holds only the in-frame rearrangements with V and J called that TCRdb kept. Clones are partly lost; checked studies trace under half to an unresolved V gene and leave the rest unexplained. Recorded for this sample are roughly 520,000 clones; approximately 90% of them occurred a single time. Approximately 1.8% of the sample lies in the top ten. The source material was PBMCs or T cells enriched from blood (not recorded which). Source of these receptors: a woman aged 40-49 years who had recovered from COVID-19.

This chain's CDR3 is CASSKKSLREYEWGYNEQFF. CDR3 nucleotide sequence: TGTGCCAGTAGTAAAAAGAGCCTTCGGGAGTATGAGTGGGGCTACAATGAGCAGTTCTTC. The rearrangement uses TRBV19 and TRBJ2-1, with D perhaps TRBD2 (6 bases). In germline, CDR1 is LNHDA, CDR2 SQIVND (reference sequence). Trimming cost V 4 bases and J 3 bases, with 28 bases left between them. This CDR3 comprises 20 residues.

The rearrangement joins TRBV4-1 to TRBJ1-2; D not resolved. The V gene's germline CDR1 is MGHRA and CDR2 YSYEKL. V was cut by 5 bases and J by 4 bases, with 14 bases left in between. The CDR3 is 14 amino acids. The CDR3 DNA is TGCGCCAGCAGCTCCCCGGGGTTTATCTATGGCTACACCTTC. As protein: CASSSPGFIYGYTF.

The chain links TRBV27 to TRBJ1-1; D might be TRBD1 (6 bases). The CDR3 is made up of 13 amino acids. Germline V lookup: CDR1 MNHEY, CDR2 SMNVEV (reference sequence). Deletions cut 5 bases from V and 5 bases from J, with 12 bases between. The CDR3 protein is CASSTYRVTEAFF. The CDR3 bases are TGTGCCAGCAGTACATACAGGGTTACTGAAGCTTTCTTT.

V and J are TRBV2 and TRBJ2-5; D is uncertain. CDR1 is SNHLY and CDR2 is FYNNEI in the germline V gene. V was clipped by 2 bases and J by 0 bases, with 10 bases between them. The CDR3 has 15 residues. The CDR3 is CASSEFQLYQETQYF. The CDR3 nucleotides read TGTGCCAGCAGTGAATTCCAATTGTACCAAGAGACCCAGTACTTC.

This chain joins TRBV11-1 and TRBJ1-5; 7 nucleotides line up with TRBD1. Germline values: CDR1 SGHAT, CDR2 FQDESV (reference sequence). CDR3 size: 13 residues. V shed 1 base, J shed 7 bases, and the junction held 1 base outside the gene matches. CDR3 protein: CASSLDRGQPQHF. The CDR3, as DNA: TGTGCCAGCAGCTTAGACAGGGGACAGCCCCAGCATTTT.

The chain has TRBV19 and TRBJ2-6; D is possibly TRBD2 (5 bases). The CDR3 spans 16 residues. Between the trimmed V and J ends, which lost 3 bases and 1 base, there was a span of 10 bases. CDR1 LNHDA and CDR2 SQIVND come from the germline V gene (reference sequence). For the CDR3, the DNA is TGTGCCAGTAGTATTTTGAGGGAATCTGGGGCCAACGTCCTGACTTTC. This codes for CASSILRESGANVLTF. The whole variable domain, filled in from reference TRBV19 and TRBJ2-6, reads DGGITQSPKYLFRKEGQNVTLSCEQNLNHDAMYWYRQDPGQGLRLIYYSQIVNDFQKGDIAEGYSVSREKKESFPLTVTSAQKNPTAFYLCASSILRESGANVLTFGAGSRLTVL.

The CDR3 region is CASRGGGNQPQHF. In nucleotides, the CDR3 is TGTGCCAGTCGAGGGGGTGGTAATCAGCCCCAGCATTTT. The chain carries TRBV19 and TRBJ1-5; TRBD1 is a possible D gene (6 bases). The V end was cut by 8 bases, the J end by 4 bases, with 12 bases between. Looked up from germline, CDR1 is LNHDA and CDR2 is SQIVND (reference sequence). The length of the CDR3 is 13 residues.

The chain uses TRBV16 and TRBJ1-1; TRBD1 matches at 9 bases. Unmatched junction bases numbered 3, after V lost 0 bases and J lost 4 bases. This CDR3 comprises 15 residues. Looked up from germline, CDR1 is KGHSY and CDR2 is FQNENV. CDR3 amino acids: CASSQSTGGVTEAFF. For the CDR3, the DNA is TGTGCCAGCAGCCAATCGACAGGGGGTGTCACTGAAGCTTTCTTT.

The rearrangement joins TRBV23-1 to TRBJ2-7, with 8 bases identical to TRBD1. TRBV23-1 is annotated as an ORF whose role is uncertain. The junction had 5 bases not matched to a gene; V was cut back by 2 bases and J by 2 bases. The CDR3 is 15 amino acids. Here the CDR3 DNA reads TGCGCCAGCAGTCAACGGTTACAGGGGGCCTACGAGCAGTACTTC. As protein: CASSQRLQGAYEQYF.

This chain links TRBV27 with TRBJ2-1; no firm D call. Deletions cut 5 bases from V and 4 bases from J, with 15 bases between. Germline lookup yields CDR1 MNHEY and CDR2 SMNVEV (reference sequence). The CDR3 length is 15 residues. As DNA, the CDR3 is TGTGCCAGCAGTCTTCCTCCTGGCCGATACAATGAGCAGTTCTTC. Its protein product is CASSLPPGRYNEQFF.

CDR3 in DNA: TGCAGCGGACGACAGAACACTGAAGCTTTCTTT. Its translation: CSGRQNTEAFF. The rearrangement links TRBV29-1 to TRBJ1-1; no reliable D call. Trimming cost V 7 bases and J 1 base, with 7 bases left between them. The length of the CDR3 is 11 residues. In germline, CDR1 is SQVTM, CDR2 ANQGSEA.